These 16 T cell receptor beta chains were all obtained from the same sample, sequenced in a study of OX40 agonist ivuxolimab in advanced cancers. The repertoire was sequenced with immunoSEQ multiplex PCR; TCRdb's copy has only in-frame clones and lacks some. The sample lists tens of thousands of clones, about 91% occurring once. Sequencing used CD4+ or CD8+ T cells sorted from blood, obtained in a trial of the OX40 agonist ivuxolimab. All receptors come from an adult with an advanced solid tumor such as melanoma, head and neck, liver or kidney cancer.

This clone was observed once. The rearrangement uses TRBV14 and TRBJ2-4; TRBD2 might be the D (5 bases). This CDR3 is built from 16 residues. The V gene's germline CDR1 is SGHDN and CDR2 FVKESK. Trimming took off 1 base at V and 0 bases at J, with 10 bases between the two ends. CDR3: CASSQVSGIAKNIQYF. CDR3 DNA: TGTGCCAGCAGCCAAGTCTCGGGGATAGCCAAAAACATTCAGTACTTC.

The chain employs TRBV6-5 and TRBJ2-7; possible D gene TRBD1, 6 bases. Germline CDR1 and CDR2: MNHEY and SVGAGI. Trimming pared 6 bases from V and 3 bases from J, leaving 18 bases between. The CDR3 has 15 residues. This CDR3 reads CASRVTASRGYEQYF. DNA of the CDR3: TGTGCCAGCAGGGTTACGGCGAGCAGGGGCTACGAGCAGTACTTC.

This chain's CDR3 is CASSKSGIDTQYF. The CDR3 DNA reads TGTGCCAGCAGCAAAAGCGGGATAGATACGCAGTATTTT. The chain links TRBV7-2 to TRBJ2-3; 7 bases fit TRBD2. The CDR3 has 13 amino acids. V dropped 5 bases and J dropped 5; count of bases not matched to a gene: 4. Germline CDR1 SGHTA, CDR2 FQGNSA.

This clone is a singleton in its sample. The rearrangement links TRBV10-3 to TRBJ2-7; 8 bases agree with TRBD2. The CDR3 runs to 13 residues. Germline values: CDR1 ENHRY, CDR2 SYGVKD. The junction had 7 bases not matched to a gene; V was cut back by 7 bases and J by 5 bases. CDR3 DNA: TGTGCCATCACTGGCGGGAGGTCCGACGAGCAGTACTTC. It is translated as CAITGGRSDEQYF.

In DNA form, the CDR3 reads TGTGCCAGTAGCCCCGCATTCTCCACAGATACGCAGTATTTT. Translated: CASSPAFSTDTQYF. The chain couples TRBV19 to TRBJ2-3, with D unclear. Germline CDR1 and CDR2: LNHDA and SQIVND (reference sequence). The CDR3 totals 14 residues. V gave up 6 bases and J gave up 2 bases, with 12 bases separating them.

The V and J genes are TRBV29-1 and TRBJ2-3; possibly TRBD2 for D (6 bases). The CDR3 has 14 amino acids. Trimming cost V 6 bases and J 4 bases, with 17 bases left between them. Per germline, CDR1 SQVTM and CDR2 ANQGSEA. The DNA for the CDR3 is TGCAGCGTCACCGGGACTTCCAAGGCAGATACGCAGTATTTT. Encoded protein: CSVTGTSKADTQYF.

The V and J genes are TRBV7-9 and TRBJ2-3, with 10 positions matching TRBD2. The V gene's germline CDR1 is SEHNR and CDR2 FQNEAQ (reference sequence). J was trimmed by 0 bases and V by 1 base; bases with no gene match: 10. The CDR3 extends over 19 amino acids. The CDR3 reads CASSLGEGPTSGSTDTQYF. The CDR3 DNA reads as TGTGCCAGCAGCTTAGGTGAGGGGCCGACTAGCGGGAGCACAGATACGCAGTATTTT.

V gene TRBV5-1 combines with J gene TRBJ2-7; TRBD2 matches at 8 bases. Trimming removed 1 base from V and 2 bases from J; junction bases left unmatched: 11. This CDR3 is built from 17 residues. Germline values: CDR1 SGHRS, CDR2 YFSETQ. The CDR3 bases are TGCGCCAGCAGCTTGAATCCGGGAGGGCGTACCCCCTACGAGCAGTACTTC. It yields the protein CASSLNPGGRTPYEQYF.

The CDR3 loop reads CASSPGTGVFEQYF. The CDR3 DNA reads as TGTGCCAGCTCACCCGGGACAGGGGTATTCGAGCAGTACTTC. This chain connects TRBV18 to TRBJ2-5; 10 nucleotides agree with TRBD1. Judging by the DNA end, TRBJ2-7 fits better; the J call may be wrong. CDR1 KGHSH and CDR2 LQKENI come from the germline V gene. CDR3 length equals 14 residues.

This clone was seen a few times. This chain's CDR3 is CASSESRDRAQRGEQYF. The DNA for the CDR3 is TGTGCCAGCAGTGAGTCCCGGGACAGGGCTCAGCGAGGCGAGCAGTACTTC. The chain combines TRBV2 with TRBJ2-7; TRBD1 agrees at 9 bases. The CDR3 contains 17 residues. Germline loops: CDR1 SNHLY, CDR2 FYNNEI. Trimming took 3 bases from V and 6 from J; bases not matched to a gene: 15.

This chain links TRBV10-3 with TRBJ1-2, with 9 bases fitting TRBD1. This CDR3 region has 15 residues. V shed 5 bases and J 3 bases; nucleotides not matched to a gene: 7. The germline gives CDR1 ENHRY, CDR2 SYGVKD. The CDR3 DNA follows: TGTGCCATCAGTAAGAGGACAGGGGATGACTATGGCTACACCTTC. It codes for CAISKRTGDDYGYTF.

This clone appeared a single time. The chain joins TRBV7-9 to TRBJ2-7; 8 bases are a match to TRBD1. The CDR3 consists of 14 residues. J gave up 4 bases and V 3 bases, and 5 bases lay outside the gene matches. Germline CDR1 is SEHNR and CDR2 is FQNEAQ (reference sequence). The CDR3 loop is CASSLAGGAYEQYF. CDR3 nucleotide sequence: TGTGCCAGCAGCTTGGCAGGGGGCGCATACGAGCAGTACTTC.

In this sample, this clone turned up once. The rearrangement joins TRBV5-4 to TRBJ2-3; maybe TRBD2 (5 bases). Trimming shortened V by 5 bases and J by 6 bases, and 16 bases separated the two germline ends. CDR3 length equals 14 residues. Germline lookup yields CDR1 SGHNT and CDR2 YYREEE (reference sequence). CDR3 sequence: CASSLGLAVDTQYF. In DNA, the CDR3 is TGTGCCAGCAGTCTAGGACTGGCAGTGGATACGCAGTATTTT. The full variable domain, its missing parts supplied by reference TRBV5-4 and TRBJ2-3, is ETGVTQSPTHLIKTRGQQVTLRCSSQSGHNTVSWYQQALGQGPQFIFQYYREEENGRGNFPPRFSGLQFPNYSSELNVNALELDDSALYLCASSLGLAVDTQYFGPGTRLTVL.

The chain uses TRBV5-1 and TRBJ2-7; D is undetermined. The CDR3 length is 14 residues. Germline V gene data show CDR1 as SGHRS and CDR2 as YFSETQ. With 4 bases removed from V and 0 bases from J, the gap between germline ends came to 11 bases. The CDR3 protein is CASSQSRSSYEQYF. DNA of the CDR3: TGCGCCAGCAGCCAGTCTAGGAGCTCCTACGAGCAGTACTTC.

The chain joins TRBV7-9 to TRBJ2-1; maybe TRBD2 (5 bases). Germline loops: CDR1 SEHNR, CDR2 FQNEAQ (reference sequence). CDR3 length equals 15 residues. V lost 1 base, J lost 2 bases, and 9 bases lay in between. As DNA, the CDR3 is TGTGCCAGCAGCTTAGATGGCGGGCCCTACAATGAGCAGTTCTTC. Translated, it gives CASSLDGGPYNEQFF.

This clone was found once. The chain uses TRBV5-1 and TRBJ2-6; D is ambiguous. Trimming left V 0 bases short and J 0 bases short, with 7 bases between. The CDR3 has 16 amino acids. From germline, CDR1 is SGHRS and CDR2 YFSETQ. The CDR3 DNA is TGCGCCAGCAGCTTGGTGACTCGCTCTGGGGCCAACGTCCTGACTTTC. This gives the protein CASSLVTRSGANVLTF.